This TCR beta chain emerged from a study of blood T cell repertoires in COVID-19. Study at large: COVID-19 samples, acute and convalescent, were from the United States, Italy and Spain. Sample material is recorded as cDNA or gDNA derived from T cells, B-cell-depleted T cells, or PBMCs.

CDR1 is SGHTA, CDR2 FQGNSA, per germline. V was clipped by 5 bases and J by 0 bases, with 11 bases between them. The CDR3 contains 15 residues. In the original processing: By means of reference gene primer amplification, nucleated cell counts were estimated. Some clones are missing from TCRdb's copy, which holds only in-frame ones; the method was immunoSEQ multiplex PCR. V, J and clone size are taken as reported in that table, and D and trimming were inferred from the DNA itself. The sample records tens of thousands of clones, 85% to 90% being singletons. The TCR was taken from a man of 80 years or more with active or convalescent COVID-19. The rearrangement links TRBV7-2 to TRBJ1-3, with D perhaps TRBD1 (5 bases). The sequenced material came from peripheral blood. The CDR3 DNA follows: TGTGCCAGCAGCAACCAAAGGGGCTCTGGAAACACCATATATTTT. It is translated as CASSNQRGSGNTIYF.